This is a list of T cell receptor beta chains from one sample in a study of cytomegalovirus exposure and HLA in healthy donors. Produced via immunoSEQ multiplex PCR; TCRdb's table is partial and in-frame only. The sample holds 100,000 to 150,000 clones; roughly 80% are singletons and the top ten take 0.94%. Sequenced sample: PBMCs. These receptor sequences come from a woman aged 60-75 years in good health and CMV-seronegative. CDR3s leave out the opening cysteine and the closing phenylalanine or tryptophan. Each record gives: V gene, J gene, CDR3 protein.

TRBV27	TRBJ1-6	ASSLDRGTSPLH
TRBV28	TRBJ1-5	ASSLSGRGDNQPQH
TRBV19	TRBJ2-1	ASSNPGGTHNEQF
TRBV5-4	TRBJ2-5	ASSWREGGETQY
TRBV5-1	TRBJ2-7	ASSLGPDRPSSYEQY
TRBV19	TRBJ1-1	ASRLQGWDTEAF
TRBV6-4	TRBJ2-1	ASRGRLGGSNEQF
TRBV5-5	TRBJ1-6	ASRSPGQGHNSPLH
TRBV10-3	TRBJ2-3	AIMKQGEDTQY
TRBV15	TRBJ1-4	ATSRGQGTNEKLF
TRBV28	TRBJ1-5	ASSLRTGALSNQPQH
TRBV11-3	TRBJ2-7	ASSLDSSEQY
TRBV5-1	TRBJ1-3	ASSHTTGATAGNTIY
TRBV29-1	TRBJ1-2	SVDRIAYGYT
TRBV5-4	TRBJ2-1	ASSLPDRAYNEQF
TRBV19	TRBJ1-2	ASSMAGTGGYGYT
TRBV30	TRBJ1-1	AWSVLRGNREAF
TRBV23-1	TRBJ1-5	ASSQRGTGNPQPQH
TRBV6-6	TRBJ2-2	ASSLTLTVSGELF
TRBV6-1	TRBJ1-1	ASSTRDRAEAF
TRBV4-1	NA	ASSQNVGTAYEQY
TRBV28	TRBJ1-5	ASSGGRGRNQPQH
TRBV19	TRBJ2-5	ASSIGLAGVETQY
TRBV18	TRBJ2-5	ASSPSRETQY
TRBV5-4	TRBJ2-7	ASSTGLALSYEQY
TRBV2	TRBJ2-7	ASSEWAIDST
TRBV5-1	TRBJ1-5	ASSLFPGQQPQH
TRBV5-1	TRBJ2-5	ASSLGGTSGKETQY
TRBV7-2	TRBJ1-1	ASSLIRGGGTEAF
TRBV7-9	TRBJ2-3	ASSFSIEGTDTQY
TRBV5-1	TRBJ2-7	ASSRDRDEQY
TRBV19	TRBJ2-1	ASSTLPSGQGAKF
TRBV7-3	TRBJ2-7	ASSPHGGDEQY
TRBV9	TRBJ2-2	ASSVDGGGRNTGELF
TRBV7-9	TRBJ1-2	ASSPWTGNGGYT